Listed here is a single T cell receptor beta chain. Both 60 Vbeta primers and 13 Jbeta primers went into the PCR. Assay: immunoSEQ multiplex PCR; the TCRdb copy retains only in-frame clones and omits some. The sample comprises some 210,000 clones, 78% of which are singletons, and around 3.9% rests with the top ten. The data derive from a study of cytomegalovirus exposure and HLA in healthy donors. CDR1 and CDR2 from the germline V gene are KGHSH and LQKENI. The length of the CDR3 is 15 residues. Deletions cut 6 bases from V and 2 bases from J, with 15 bases between. The chain carries TRBV18 and TRBJ2-3, with D perhaps TRBD2 (5 bases). The sample consisted of PBMCs. The TCR comes from a male donor in good health and CMV-seronegative. CDR3 coding DNA: TGTGCCAGCTCCAGTCCGGGAAGAGACACAGATACGCAGTATTTT. It encodes CASSSPGRDTDTQYF. Full variable domain (outside the CDR3, taken from reference TRBV18 and TRBJ2-3): NAGVMQNPRHLVRRRGQEARLRCSPMKGHSHVYWYRQLPEEGLKFMVYLQKENIIDESGMPKERFSAEFPKEGPSILRIQQVVRGDSAAYFCASSSPGRDTDTQYFGPGTRLTVL.